This T cell receptor (beta chain) was retrieved from a study of blood T cell repertoires in COVID-19. The wider study: Samples representing acute and convalescent COVID-19 were sourced from the United States, Italy and Spain. The cDNA or gDNA used as material had been derived from T cells, B-cell-depleted T cells, or PBMCs.

Original handling: Nucleated cell counts were estimated from reference gene primer amplification. The assay was immunoSEQ multiplex PCR, and TCRdb's table has in-frame clones only and misses some. The D gene and trimming were derived from the DNA, and the V and J assignments and clone size from that table. The sample has about 200,000 clones, about 85% seen once. The CDR3 length is 14 residues. CDR1 SGDLS and CDR2 YYNGEE come from the germline V gene. V lost 3 bases and J lost 5; bases outside the gene matches: 7. V is TRBV9 and J is TRBJ2-5; 7 positions agree with TRBD1. This TCR derives from an elderly woman with acute or convalescent COVID-19. Source material: peripheral blood. This chain's CDR3 is CASSATGSRETQYF. CDR3 in DNA: TGTGCCAGCAGCGCGACAGGGAGCCGTGAGACCCAGTACTTC.